One and the same sample provided the 16 T cell receptor beta chains below, sequenced in a study of breast tumors, draining lymph nodes, adjacent tissues. TCRdb processed the multiplex PCR reads anew with MiXCR; each CDR3 protein has one entry. The sample lists 200,000 to 250,000 distinct CDR3 sequences, less than 45% occurring once. The lymph nodes were axillary draining lymph nodes from breast cancer patients. The specimen sequenced was axillary lymph node tissue. The receptors originated from a female donor with breast cancer. Some clones in this sample may be carry-over from other donors' samples.

This clonotype was recorded many times. This chain uses TRBV10-2 with TRBJ1-3, with D unclear. The CDR3 extends over 15 amino acids. V lost 2 bases and J lost 2, with 10 bases in between. Germline V gene lookup returns CDR1 WSHSY and CDR2 SAAADI. CDR3: CASSENSSPGNTIYF. CDR3 bases: TGCGCCAGCAGTGAGAACAGCAGTCCTGGAAACACCATATATTTT.

Many counts were recorded for this clonotype. The chain joins TRBV10-3 to TRBJ2-7, with 13 bases identical to TRBD2. V gave up 2 bases and J gave up 2 bases; unmatched junction bases: 3. The CDR3 is 16 amino acids. Germline V lookup: CDR1 ENHRY, CDR2 SYGVKD. In DNA form, the CDR3 reads TGTGCCATCAGTGAGGGGACTAGCGGGGTTACCTACGAGCAGTACTTC. Amino acid sequence: CAISEGTSGVTYEQYF.

This clonotype was counted a few times. The chain uses TRBV27 and TRBJ2-7, with TRBD2 identical over 7 bases. The germline CDR1 and CDR2 sequences are MNHEY and SMNVEV (reference sequence). V lost 8 bases, J lost 0 bases, and 10 bases stayed unmatched. The CDR3 is made up of 15 amino acids. The CDR3 DNA reads as TGTGCCAGCTCACGCAGGGAGGGGACCTCCTACGAGCAGTACTTC. It is translated as CASSRREGTSYEQYF.

About this clonotype itself: A much larger clone sits a single nucleotide away, making a read error possible. The gene calls are TRBV20-1 and TRBJ2-1; D might be TRBD1 (6 bases). Germline lookup yields CDR1 DFQATT and CDR2 SNEGSKA (reference sequence). The CDR3 totals 11 residues. CDR3 in amino acids: CSANDRMEQSF. For the CDR3, the DNA is TGCAGTGCCAACGACAGGATGGAGCAGTCCTTC.

Regarding this clonotype: A single base separates this from a much larger clone, so it may be a read error. This chain links TRBV7-9 with TRBJ2-7; TRBD2 agrees at 7 bases. With V trimmed by 5 bases and J by 7 bases, 11 bases remained unmatched. Per the germline V gene, CDR1 is SEHNR and CDR2 is FQNEAQ (reference sequence). The CDR3 has 14 amino acids. Written as DNA, the CDR3 is TGTGCCAGCAGCCGTCGGGGAGGGGAAAATGAGCAGTACTTC. This gives the protein CASSRRGGENEQYF.

The chain recombines TRBV2 with TRBJ2-7; TRBD2 might be the D (6 bases). The V end was cut by 10 bases, the J end by 3 bases, with 19 bases between. The CDR3 runs to 14 residues. CDR1 SNHLY and CDR2 FYNNEI come from the germline V gene. CDR3 in DNA: TGTGCCATCCCGGGAGTGGGAGCTCACTACGAGCAGTACTTC. Translation gives CAIPGVGAHYEQYF. The complete variable domain, with remaining parts taken from reference TRBV2 and TRBJ2-7, reads EPEVTQTPSHQVTQMGQEVILRCVPISNHLYFYWYRQILGQKVEFLVSFYNNEISEKSEIFDDQFSVERPDGSNFTLKIRSTKLEDSAMYFCAIPGVGAHYEQYFGPGTRLTVT.

This clonotype was detected many times. This CDR3 is CASSSGTGHNQPQHF. CDR3 sequence (DNA): TGTGCCAGCAGCTCTGGGACAGGCCACAATCAGCCCCAGCATTTT. The rearrangement uses TRBV5-8 and TRBJ1-5; 8 nucleotides agree with TRBD1. The CDR3 has 15 residues. After removal of 3 bases from V and 3 bases from J, the junction contained 5 bases not matched to a gene. The germline V gene has CDR1 SGHTS and CDR2 YDEGEE.

At least ten counts were recorded for this clonotype. V usage is TRBV20-1 and J usage is TRBJ1-6, with D possibly matching TRBD1 (5 bases). The germline V gene encodes CDR1 DFQATT and CDR2 SNEGSKA (reference sequence). The CDR3 length is 15 residues. V shed 1 base and J shed 6 bases, with 13 bases lying between them. CDR3: CSARGGGSGNSPLHF. The CDR3 nucleotides read TGCAGTGCTAGAGGGGGGGGATCGGGTAATTCACCCCTCCACTTT.

This clonotype has at least ten counts. This chain connects TRBV25-1 to TRBJ2-2, with 9 bases lining up with TRBD1. Trimming at V came to 1 base and at J to 3 bases, leaving 3 bases not matched to a gene. The CDR3 covers 16 residues. Germline V CDR1 and CDR2: MGHDK, SYGVNS. CDR3 region: CASSELGTGYTGELFF. Written as DNA, the CDR3 is TGTGCCAGCAGTGAATTGGGGACAGGGTACACCGGGGAGCTGTTTTTT.

Remarks on this clonotype: At one end, the junction sequence differs from germline, possibly due to a read error. The gene calls are TRBV20-1 and TRBJ1-5, with 7 bases that match TRBD1. This CDR3 has 12 residues. Germline V gene lookup returns CDR1 DFQATT and CDR2 SNEGSKA (reference sequence). As DNA, the CDR3 is TGCAGTGCGATACAGGGGACTCAGCCCCCGCATTTT. Protein sequence: CSAIQGTQPPHF.

This chain links TRBV2 with TRBJ2-5, with D uncertain. The CDR3 is 12 amino acids. The V end lost 5 bases, the J end lost 4 bases, and 8 bases lay between the germline ends. Germline V gene data show CDR1 as SNHLY and CDR2 as FYNNEI. CDR3 amino acids: CASSSTAETQYF. CDR3 in DNA: TGTGCCAGCAGTAGCACTGCAGAGACCCAGTACTTC.

This clonotype was seen more than once but under ten times. V gene TRBV28 combines with J gene TRBJ1-2; TRBD1 matches 8 bases. Germline loops: CDR1 MDHEN, CDR2 SYDVKM. V dropped 7 bases and J dropped 8; count of bases not matched to a gene: 6. The CDR3 is 12 residues long. The CDR3 loop reads CASTQGARGYTF. The CDR3 DNA sequence: TGTGCCAGCACCCAGGGGGCGCGGGGCTACACCTTC.

V gene TRBV10-2 combines with J gene TRBJ1-3; D gene unclear. The CDR3 is made up of 12 amino acids. Germline V CDR1 and CDR2: WSHSY, SAAADI. The germline V and J ends were trimmed by 1 base and 3 bases, with 1 base remaining between them. CDR3 in DNA: TGCGCCAGCAGTGAGTATGGAAACACCATATATTTT. Amino acid sequence: CASSEYGNTIYF.

About this clonotype itself: No DNA is shown, since the ends of the CDR3 on it are uncertain; the CDR3 is the one TCRdb lists. The V gene is TRBV5-4, the J gene TRBJ2-1; whether TRBD2, the table's D call, matches the DNA was not checked. Germline V gene lookup returns CDR1 SGHNT and CDR2 YYREEE (reference sequence). The length of the CDR3 is 21 amino acids, counting both ends. The CDR3 here is CASSFYICSAIGTSGRGEQFF.

This chain connects TRBV7-2 to TRBJ1-5; D may be TRBD1 (6 bases). Looked up from germline, CDR1 is SGHTA and CDR2 is FQGNSA. The CDR3 extends over 16 amino acids. V was clipped by 1 base and J by 6 bases, with 16 bases between them. This CDR3 is CASSLVGSRGGQPQHF. For the CDR3, the DNA is TGTGCCAGCAGCTTAGTTGGGTCCAGGGGAGGTCAGCCCCAGCATTTT.

This clonotype showed up many times. The V call is TRBV7-2, the J call TRBJ1-5, with 10 nucleotides matching TRBD1. CDR1 is SGHTA and CDR2 is FQGNSA in the germline V gene. V lost 2 bases to trimming and J lost 4 bases; unmatched junction nucleotides: 5. The CDR3 contains 16 residues. The CDR3 here is CASSLTTGGGNQPQHF. CDR3 DNA: TGTGCCAGCAGCTTAACGACAGGGGGCGGTAATCAGCCCCAGCATTTT.